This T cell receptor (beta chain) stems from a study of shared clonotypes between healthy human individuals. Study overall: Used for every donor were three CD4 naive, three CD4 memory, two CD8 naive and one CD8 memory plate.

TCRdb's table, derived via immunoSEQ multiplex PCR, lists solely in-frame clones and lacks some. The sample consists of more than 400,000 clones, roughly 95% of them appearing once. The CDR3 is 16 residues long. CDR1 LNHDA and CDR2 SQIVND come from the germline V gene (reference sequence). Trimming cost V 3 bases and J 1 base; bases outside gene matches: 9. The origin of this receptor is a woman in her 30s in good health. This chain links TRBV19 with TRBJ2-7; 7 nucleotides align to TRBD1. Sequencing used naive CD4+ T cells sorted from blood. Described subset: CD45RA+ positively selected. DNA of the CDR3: TGTGCCAGTAGTATCGCCGGGACAGTCAATTCCTACGAGCAGTACTTC. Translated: CASSIAGTVNSYEQYF.